The TCR beta chain under discussion was sequenced for a study of T cells in Graves' hyperthyroidism and ophthalmopathy. Subjects with ophthalmopathy showed a Clinical Activity Score no lower than 3, a NOSPECS grade no lower than 4, and a duration shorter than 3 months. Trimming shortened V by 8 bases and J by 4 bases, and 8 bases separated the two germline ends. There are 11 residues in the CDR3. Amplified regions were TCR beta CDR3 sequences from RNA transcripts. A first-round RT-PCR of the TCR CDR3 used the HTBI primer set. TCRdb processed the multiplex PCR reads anew with MiXCR; each CDR3 protein has one entry. The sample lists hundreds of thousands of distinct CDR3 sequences, just under 20% occurring once.

Sample: blood. This TCR came from a man aged 40-49 years with Graves' ophthalmopathy. The genes are TRBV12-3 or TRBV12-4 and TRBJ1-2, with unresolved D. For the CDR3, the DNA is TGTGCCAGCGGTCAAGTCTATGGCTACACCTTC. Translation gives CASGQVYGYTF.